This T cell receptor beta chain is drawn from a study of identical twins. MiXCR was run by TCRdb on the 5' RACE reads, yielding one entry per CDR3 protein. The repertoire holds about 520,000 distinct CDR3 sequences, with roughly a fifth as singletons. The germline CDR1 and CDR2 sequences are MNHEY and SVGEGT. The V gene end was trimmed by 2 bases and the J gene end by 0 bases; junction bases not matched to a gene: 2. The CDR3 loop spans 15 amino acids. These data also formed part of another study, on T cells expressing NK-cell markers.

The sequence derives from a woman aged 18-29 years in good health. This rearrangement joins TRBV6-2 or TRBV6-3 to TRBJ2-7; the match to TRBD1 covers 9 bases. The sample was CD4+ T cells sorted from blood. The CDR3 protein is CASSYGQGSSYEQYF. CDR3 coding DNA: TGTGCCAGCAGTTACGGACAGGGGAGCTCCTACGAGCAGTACTTC.